These 10 T cell receptor beta chains were sequenced from one sample in a study of cytomegalovirus exposure and HLA in healthy donors. Method: immunoSEQ multiplex PCR; TCRdb's copy keeps in-frame clones and lacks some. The sample carries roughly 65,000 clones, about nine tenths recorded once. Specimen: PBMCs. The receptors were sampled from a man aged 18 to 30 in good health and CMV-seronegative.

This chain uses TRBV4-1 with TRBJ2-7, with TRBD2 matching over 7 bases. Germline V gene lookup returns CDR1 MGHRA and CDR2 YSYEKL. The CDR3 spans 14 residues. V was pared by 3 bases and J by 3 bases, with 5 bases of the junction left unmatched. CDR3 DNA: TGCGCCAGCAGCCATGTGGCGGGAGTCTACGAGCAGTACTTC. It specifies CASSHVAGVYEQYF.

The rearrangement uses TRBV7-3 and TRBJ2-1; 11 nucleotides match TRBD1. Per germline, CDR1 SGHTA and CDR2 FQGTGA. Unmatched junction bases numbered 12, after V lost 5 bases and J lost 9 bases. This CDR3 has 16 amino acids. This CDR3 is CASSPQGTGGGIEQFF. CDR3 DNA sequence: TGTGCCAGCAGCCCCCAGGGGACAGGGGGGGGTATTGAGCAGTTCTTC. Drawing the rest from reference TRBV7-3 and TRBJ2-1, the complete variable domain is GAGVSQTPSNKVTEKGKYVELRCDPISGHTALYWYRQSLGQGPEFLIYFQGTGAADDSGLPNDRFFAVRPEGSVSTLKIQRTERGDSAVYLCASSPQGTGGGIEQFFGPGTRLTVL.

The chain is built from TRBV7-2 and TRBJ2-7; 10 nucleotides match TRBD2. Germline loops: CDR1 SGHTA, CDR2 FQGNSA. J lost 4 bases, V lost 5 bases, and 8 bases had no gene match. The CDR3 spans 15 residues. The CDR3 DNA reads TGTGCCAGCAGCGCGCCTAGCGGGAGAACGTACGAGCAGTACTTC. This codes for CASSAPSGRTYEQYF.

This sequence joins TRBV14 and TRBJ2-7, with D possibly TRBD1 on 6 matching bases. This CDR3 has 15 residues. The germline gives CDR1 SGHDN, CDR2 FVKESK. The V and J ends lost 1 base and 2 bases respectively, with 12 bases between them. Here the CDR3 reads CASSQVSGVAYEQYF. The CDR3 nucleotides read TGTGCCAGCAGCCAAGTCTCAGGGGTCGCCTACGAGCAGTACTTC.

This chain uses TRBV28 with TRBJ1-4, with D uncertain. Germline V CDR1 and CDR2: MDHEN, SYDVKM. The CDR3 is made up of 12 amino acids. Trimming took off 4 bases at V and 8 bases at J, with 8 bases between the two ends. The CDR3 sequence: CASSSLVEKLFF. For the CDR3, the DNA is TGTGCCAGCAGTTCCCTAGTGGAAAAACTGTTTTTT.

The genes are TRBV28 and TRBJ2-2, with 7 bases matching TRBD1. Per germline, CDR1 MDHEN and CDR2 SYDVKM. The CDR3 has 14 residues. V trimming: 6 bases; J trimming: 3 bases; junction bases outside the gene matches: 4. The CDR3 loop is CASSSQGDTGELFF. The CDR3 region has the DNA TGTGCCAGCAGCTCTCAGGGGGACACCGGGGAGCTGTTTTTT.

The chain links TRBV11-1 to TRBJ2-5; D is possibly TRBD1 (5 bases). V shed 0 bases and J shed 1 base, with 12 bases lying between them. The CDR3 contains 16 residues. Per the germline V gene, CDR1 is SGHAT and CDR2 is FQDESV (reference sequence). CDR3 DNA: TGTGCCAGCAGCTTAGCGCCCAGGGTGGTCCAAGAGACCCAGTACTTC. It specifies CASSLAPRVVQETQYF.

J is TRBJ2-2 and V is TRBV14; the D gene is possibly TRBD1 (5 bases). CDR1 and CDR2 from the germline V gene are SGHDN and FVKESK. CDR3 size: 15 residues. V gave up 1 base and J gave up 1 base, with 7 bases separating them. In DNA, the CDR3 is TGTGCCAGCAGCCAAGCCAGGGTGAACACCGGGGAGCTGTTTTTT. Translating gives CASSQARVNTGELFF.

The J gene is TRBJ2-1, the V gene TRBV6-6, with 7 nucleotides matching TRBD2. Germline loops: CDR1 MNHNY, CDR2 SVGAGI (reference sequence). The CDR3 consists of 15 residues. Trimming took 2 bases from V and 12 from J; bases not matched to a gene: 13. The CDR3, as DNA: TGTGCCAGCAGTTACGCCGCTACTAGCGTACGAGGGCAGTTCTTC. It yields the protein CASSYAATSVRGQFF.

This sequence joins TRBV18 and TRBJ1-2; D is unresolved. Germline lookup yields CDR1 KGHSH and CDR2 LQKENI. This CDR3 comprises 17 residues. The V end lost 4 bases, the J end lost 8 bases, and 26 bases lay between the germline ends. The CDR3 DNA follows: TGTGCCAGCTCACAGGCCCAGAGTCCCGTCAATCTAGGCGGCTACACCTTC. Protein product: CASSQAQSPVNLGGYTF.